This TCR beta chain derives from a study of technical replicates of blood from several donors. Repertoires were generated with immunoSEQ multiplex PCR, while TCRdb's copy carries only in-frame clones and drops some. The repertoire holds 55,000 to 75,000 clones, with 90% to 95% as singletons. This CDR3 comprises 13 residues. Looked up from germline, CDR1 is SQVTM and CDR2 is ANQGSEA. The trim removed 8 bases at V and 7 bases at J, leaving 7 bases unmatched. The source of this sequence is a human donor in good health. Some clones in this sample may be carry-over from other donors' samples. The chain employs TRBV29-1 and TRBJ1-4; 10 positions match TRBD1. Sequences were obtained from PBMCs. The CDR3 region has the DNA TGCAGCACGTGGACAGGGGGAAGTGAAAAACTGTTTTTT. Its protein is CSTWTGGSEKLFF.